These 8 T cell receptor beta chains came from one sample sequenced in a study of Ad26.COV2.S vaccination and SARS-CoV-2 variants. The treatment here: roughly 20 received Ad26.COV2.S at low or high dose, single or two shots; about 5 received placebo; per-sample allocation not given. After the first vaccine or placebo injection, samples were drawn on day 63. The repertoire was sequenced with immunoSEQ multiplex PCR; TCRdb's copy has only in-frame clones and lacks some. This repertoire shows a few hundred thousand clones, around 93% found once; its top ten account for about 1.6%. The starting material was peripheral blood, obtained in a trial of Ad26.COV2.S vaccine versus placebo. The receptors were sampled from a person between 18 and 65 years old who received the Ad26.COV2.S COVID-19 vaccine or a placebo.

J is TRBJ2-2 and V is TRBV7-8, with 9 bases lining up with TRBD2. The germline V gene has CDR1 SGHVS and CDR2 FQNEAQ. The CDR3 loop spans 17 amino acids. V shed 5 bases and J 3 bases; nucleotides not matched to a gene: 10. CDR3 in DNA: TGTGCCAGCAGCCCAGTGGGCCTAGCGGGGCACACCGGGGAGCTGTTTTTT. It encodes CASSPVGLAGHTGELFF.

The chain employs TRBV5-1 and TRBJ2-5, with D tentatively TRBD1 (6 bases). The CDR3 consists of 13 residues. Trimming removed 0 bases from V and 5 bases from J, with 8 bases in between. Germline V CDR1 and CDR2: SGHRS, YFSETQ. The CDR3 protein is CASSLGDRETQYF. The CDR3, as DNA: TGCGCCAGCAGCTTGGGAGACAGGGAGACCCAGTACTTC. Based on the CDR3 plus reference TRBV5-1 and TRBJ2-5, the full variable domain is KAGVTQTPRYLIKTRGQQVTLSCSPISGHRSVSWYQQTPGQGLQFLFEYFSETQRNKGNFPGRFSGRQFSNSRSEMNVSTLELGDSALYLCASSLGDRETQYFGPGTRLLVL.

V and J are TRBV6-6 and TRBJ1-2; 11 positions match TRBD1. The length of the CDR3 is 20 residues. CDR1 and CDR2 from the germline V gene are MNHNY and SVGAGI (reference sequence). V was clipped by 5 bases and J by 3 bases; unmatched bases: 20. The CDR3 region has the DNA TGTGCCAGCAGTCACGAGACTGTTGGCAACGGGACAGGGGGAGACTATGGCTACACCTTC. As protein: CASSHETVGNGTGGDYGYTF.

This chain uses TRBV7-2 with TRBJ2-3, with D possibly being TRBD2 (7 bases). Trimming cost V 6 bases and J 2 bases, with 12 bases left between them. CDR1 and CDR2 from the germline V gene are SGHTA and FQGNSA. This CDR3 is 14 amino acids long. CDR3 residues: CASSPGGHTDTQYF. In DNA, the CDR3 is TGTGCCAGCAGTCCGGGGGGACACACAGATACGCAGTATTTT.

The gene calls are TRBV19 and TRBJ1-5; 7 bases line up with TRBD1. J was trimmed by 0 bases and V by 3 bases; bases with no gene match: 5. This CDR3 has 16 amino acids. Germline V gives CDR1 LNHDA, CDR2 SQIVND (reference sequence). The DNA for the CDR3 is TGTGCCAGTAGTATTTGGACAGGACTTAGCAATCAGCCCCAGCATTTT. Protein product: CASSIWTGLSNQPQHF.

The chain links TRBV28 to TRBJ1-5; D is ambiguous. The V gene lost 1 base and the J gene lost 4 bases, with 8 bases spanning the gap. Germline V CDR1 and CDR2: MDHEN, SYDVKM. The CDR3 is 14 residues long. The chain's CDR3 is CASSLSSENQPQHF. Here the CDR3 DNA reads TGTGCCAGCAGTTTATCGTCGGAGAATCAGCCCCAGCATTTT.

The genes are TRBV5-1 and TRBJ2-5; D not certain. CDR1 is SGHRS, CDR2 YFSETQ, per germline. The germline V and J ends were trimmed by 6 bases and 5 bases, with 20 bases remaining between them. The CDR3 spans 15 residues. DNA for the CDR3: TGCGCCAGCACCCCACGACCAGGTCTTGGTGAGACCCAGTACTTC. Its protein is CASTPRPGLGETQYF.

The rearrangement links TRBV27 to TRBJ1-5; no definite D call. The length of the CDR3 is 12 residues. V gave up 8 bases and J gave up 0 bases, with 5 bases separating them. The V gene's germline CDR1 is MNHEY and CDR2 SMNVEV (reference sequence). CDR3 region: CASGGSNQPQHF. DNA for the CDR3: TGTGCCAGCGGAGGTAGCAATCAGCCCCAGCATTTT.